The 28 T cell receptor beta chains reported below all come from one sample, sequenced in a study of T cells after yellow fever vaccination. TCRdb called the 5' RACE reads again in MiXCR, with one record for every CDR3 protein. The sample has some 400,000 distinct CDR3 sequences, around 6.4% seen once. This specimen was PBMCs, taken 5 days after the yellow fever booster vaccination. These receptors were collected from a man aged 30-40 years who received the YFV17D yellow fever vaccine.

This clonotype appeared a few times. The chain employs TRBV4-3 and TRBJ2-7; TRBD1 aligns across 7 bases. The junction had 4 bases not matched to a gene; V was cut back by 0 bases and J by 2 bases. Germline CDR1 and CDR2: LGHNA and YSLEER. The length of the CDR3 is 15 residues. CDR3 bases: TGCGCCAGCAGCCAAGATGGGACAGACCCCTACGAGCAGTACTTC. Translated, it gives CASSQDGTDPYEQYF.

A few counts support this clonotype. Mismatch with germline at one junction end may stem from a read error. V is TRBV4-2 and J is TRBJ1-4; D may be TRBD1 (5 bases). This CDR3 region has 16 residues. CDR1 is LGHNA, CDR2 YNFKEQ, per germline. The CDR3 spells CARSPGSGPGGEKLFF. The CDR3 DNA follows: TGTGCCAGGAGCCCAGGGTCCGGCCCGGGCGGTGAAAAACTGTTTTTT.

The genes are TRBV6-1 and TRBJ1-3; maybe TRBD1 (5 bases). This CDR3 contains 14 residues. Germline V gene sequence: CDR1 MNHNS, CDR2 SASEGT. Trimming left V 11 bases short and J 4 bases short, with 18 bases between. The CDR3 DNA reads as TGTGCCGGGGCCGGAGGGGAAAAAGGAAACACCATATATTTT. Translation: CAGAGGEKGNTIYF.

This clonotype was observed a few times. The chain recombines TRBV28 with TRBJ2-7, with TRBD1 as a possible D gene (5 bases). This CDR3 has 13 residues. The V end was cut by 3 bases, the J end by 3 bases, with 9 bases between. The V gene's germline CDR1 is MDHEN and CDR2 SYDVKM. The CDR3 protein is CASSFKGIYEQYF. For the CDR3, the DNA is TGTGCCAGCAGTTTTAAGGGGATCTACGAGCAGTACTTC.

This clonotype was detected ten times or more. The chain links TRBV6-1 to TRBJ1-2; no clear D. V was clipped by 7 bases and J by 4 bases, with 13 bases between them. The CDR3 is 13 residues long. Germline values: CDR1 MNHNS, CDR2 SASEGT. This CDR3 reads CASTPGSSYGYTF. The CDR3, as DNA: TGTGCCAGCACCCCAGGCTCGAGCTATGGCTACACCTTC.

A few counts support this clonotype. The V gene is TRBV7-8, the J gene TRBJ1-5, with TRBD1 matching 7 bases. The CDR3 length is 16 residues. From germline, CDR1 is SGHVS and CDR2 FQNEAQ. V gave up 2 bases and J gave up 3 bases; unmatched junction bases: 7. CDR3: CASSLQGTDPNQPQHF. DNA of the CDR3: TGTGCCAGCAGCTTACAGGGGACAGACCCCAATCAGCCCCAGCATTTT.

This clonotype occurred many times. V usage is TRBV7-2 and J usage is TRBJ2-7, with TRBD2 matching 15 bases. The CDR3 loop spans 15 amino acids. Trimming cost V 5 bases and J 7 bases; bases outside gene matches: 6. Germline V gene data show CDR1 as SGHTA and CDR2 as FQGNSA. CDR3 sequence: CASSPPGLAGGEQYF. The CDR3 DNA is TGTGCCAGCAGCCCGCCGGGACTAGCGGGAGGAGAGCAGTACTTC.

In regard to this clonotype: Just one base apart from a much larger clone, this may be a read error. The rearrangement links TRBV9 to TRBJ2-7; 11 bases map to TRBD2. Germline-derived CDR1 and CDR2 are SGDLS and YYNGEE. The CDR3 runs 14 residues. CDR3 DNA: TGTGCCAGCAGCGCCCTAGCGGGAGGAGGCGAGCTGTACTTC. Its protein is CASSALAGGGELYF. Full variable domain (missing parts from reference TRBV9 and TRBJ2-7): DSGVTQTPKHLITATGQRVTLRCSPRSGDLSVYWYQQSLDQGLQFLIQYYNGEERAKGNILERFSAQQFPDLHSELNLSSLELGDSALYFCASSALAGGGELYFGPGTRLTVT.

This clonotype was recorded a few times. The genes are TRBV18 and TRBJ2-5, with 7 bases fitting TRBD2. V dropped 3 bases and J dropped 4; count of bases not matched to a gene: 5. The germline V gene encodes CDR1 KGHSH and CDR2 LQKENI. The CDR3 runs 14 residues. The CDR3 loop is CASSPGLGRETQYF. The CDR3 coding sequence is TGTGCCAGCTCACCCGGACTAGGCAGAGAGACCCAGTACTTC.

This clonotype was detected many times. The chain is built from TRBV15 and TRBJ2-7; D is unresolved. CDR1 is LNHNV and CDR2 is YYDKDF in the germline V gene (reference sequence). This CDR3 is built from 13 residues. V gave up 1 base and J gave up 1 base, with 5 bases separating them. The CDR3: CATSRAGSYEQYF. The CDR3 DNA sequence: TGTGCCACCAGCAGAGCCGGATCCTACGAGCAGTACTTC.

The chain uses TRBV4-3 and TRBJ2-7; possibly TRBD2 for D (6 bases). V dropped 3 bases and J dropped 4 bases, with 19 bases sitting between them. This CDR3 comprises 16 residues. Germline V gene lookup returns CDR1 LGHNA and CDR2 YSLEER. CDR3: CASSHSATGESYEQYF. CDR3 nucleotides: TGCGCCAGCAGCCATTCAGCCACGGGAGAAAGTTACGAGCAGTACTTC.

The chain links TRBV12-3 or TRBV12-4 to TRBJ2-5; 9 nucleotides match TRBD2. This CDR3 has 16 residues. The V and J ends lost 7 bases and 4 bases, in that order; junction bases with no gene match: 13. The CDR3: CASTNSGRGRAETQYF. Written as DNA, the CDR3 is TGTGCCAGCACCAATAGCGGGAGAGGGAGGGCAGAGACCCAGTACTTC.

This clonotype has just a few counts. This chain uses TRBV20-1 with TRBJ2-1; D remains ambiguous. V was shortened by 4 bases and J by 6 bases, with 13 bases between the two germline ends. The CDR3 is 13 residues long. Germline V lookup: CDR1 DFQATT, CDR2 SNEGSKA (reference sequence). The DNA for the CDR3 is TGCAGTGCTAACCCCGCTGGACGCAATGAGCAGTTCTTC. It encodes CSANPAGRNEQFF.

CDR3 nucleotides: TGTGCCACCAGCAGAGATCCTAAGGGTGTCCACGAGCAGTACTTC. Translation: CATSRDPKGVHEQYF. The chain links TRBV15 to TRBJ2-7; no reliable D call. The germline gives CDR1 LNHNV, CDR2 YYDKDF (reference sequence). CDR3 length equals 15 residues. V lost 0 bases, J lost 5 bases, and 14 bases lay in between. The full variable domain, in which reference TRBV15 and TRBJ2-7 provide the parts outside the CDR3, is DAMVIQNPRYQVTQFGKPVTLSCSQTLNHNVMYWYQQKSSQAPKLLFHYYDKDFNNEADTPDNFQSRRPNTSFCFLDIRSPGLGDTAMYLCATSRDPKGVHEQYFGPGTRLTVT.

This clonotype has just a few counts. This chain connects TRBV9 to TRBJ2-1, with D perhaps TRBD2 (6 bases). Trimming left V 0 bases short and J 4 bases short, with 11 bases between. The CDR3 contains 15 residues. Germline values: CDR1 SGDLS, CDR2 YYNGEE. The CDR3 bases are TGTGCCAGCAGCGTAGTCGGGAGCCCTTACAATGAGCAGTTCTTC. It specifies CASSVVGSPYNEQFF.

This clonotype occurred a few times. The rearrangement uses TRBV9 and TRBJ2-2; D not certain. Trimming pared 0 bases from V and 9 bases from J, leaving 3 bases between. Germline V gene data show CDR1 as SGDLS and CDR2 as YYNGEE. This CDR3 comprises 11 residues. The DNA of the CDR3 is TGTGCCAGCAGCGTAGGTAGGGAGCTGTTTTTT. This encodes CASSVGRELFF. The variable domain in full, completed from reference TRBV9 and TRBJ2-2, reads DSGVTQTPKHLITATGQRVTLRCSPRSGDLSVYWYQQSLDQGLQFLIQYYNGEERAKGNILERFSAQQFPDLHSELNLSSLELGDSALYFCASSVGRELFFGEGSRLTVL.

The rearrangement uses TRBV29-1 and TRBJ2-7; 8 bases agree with TRBD1. From germline, CDR1 is SQVTM and CDR2 ANQGSEA. The CDR3 extends over 13 amino acids. With 4 bases clipped from V and 5 bases from J, the junction kept 7 bases outside the gene matches. CDR3 region: CSVGTGRLDEQYF. The CDR3 coding sequence is TGCAGCGTTGGGACAGGGAGGCTTGACGAGCAGTACTTC.

This chain connects TRBV6-5 to TRBJ2-3; 8 nucleotides align to TRBD2. From germline, CDR1 is MNHEY and CDR2 SVGAGI. The CDR3 loop spans 19 amino acids. The J segment lost 0 bases and the V segment lost 3 bases, leaving 14 bases of the junction unmatched. The CDR3 is CASSYNRVAGSSSTDTQYF. The CDR3 DNA sequence: TGTGCCAGCAGTTATAATAGAGTAGCGGGGTCTTCTAGCACAGATACGCAGTATTTT.

This clonotype was seen repeatedly, ten times or more. The chain uses TRBV27 and TRBJ2-5; 7 nucleotides align to TRBD2. With V trimmed by 5 bases and J by 2 bases, 8 bases remained unmatched. Germline CDR1 reads MNHEY; CDR2 reads SMNVEV (reference sequence). This CDR3 comprises 15 residues. CDR3 DNA sequence: TGTGCCAGCAGTCCAGGACTAGAGACGCAAGAGACCCAGTACTTC. Its protein is CASSPGLETQETQYF.

This clonotype was seen many times. V and J are TRBV5-1 and TRBJ1-1; D not resolved. The ends were cut back, 0 bases at V and 0 bases at J, with 3 bases in the middle. This CDR3 has 13 amino acids. Germline CDR1 reads SGHRS; CDR2 reads YFSETQ. CDR3 sequence: CASSLEVNTEAFF. CDR3 DNA: TGCGCCAGCAGCTTGGAAGTGAACACTGAAGCTTTCTTT.

This sequence joins TRBV5-1 and TRBJ2-7; perhaps TRBD1 as D (5 bases). Germline-derived CDR1 and CDR2 are SGHRS and YFSETQ. The CDR3 sequence is 14 residues long. The V end was cut by 4 bases, the J end by 0 bases, with 11 bases between. The CDR3 spells CASSTTAFSYEQYF. CDR3 DNA: TGCGCCAGCAGCACGACAGCTTTCTCCTACGAGCAGTACTTC. The full variable domain, its missing parts supplied by reference TRBV5-1 and TRBJ2-7, is KAGVTQTPRYLIKTRGQQVTLSCSPISGHRSVSWYQQTPGQGLQFLFEYFSETQRNKGNFPGRFSGRQFSNSRSEMNVSTLELGDSALYLCASSTTAFSYEQYFGPGTRLTVT.

CDR3: CASSLDLAGVKYNEQFF. The CDR3 region has the DNA TGTGCCAGCAGCTTGGATTTAGCGGGAGTCAAGTACAATGAGCAGTTCTTC. This sequence joins TRBV5-6 and TRBJ2-1; 9 nucleotides match TRBD2. J gave up 4 bases and V 0 bases, and 8 bases lay outside the gene matches. The germline gives CDR1 SGHDT, CDR2 YYEEEE. The CDR3 contains 17 residues.

The genes are TRBV6-5 and TRBJ2-2, with D hard to call. With 2 bases removed from V and 4 bases from J, the gap between germline ends came to 8 bases. This CDR3 has 14 residues. Germline V lookup: CDR1 MNHEY, CDR2 SVGAGI. The CDR3 coding sequence is TGTGCCAGCAGTTACGGGCCGGGCACCGGGGAGCTGTTTTTT. It codes for CASSYGPGTGELFF.

This clonotype was seen at least ten times. The rearrangement joins TRBV20-1 to TRBJ2-1; 15 bases fit TRBD2. The CDR3 spans 15 residues. Germline CDR1 DFQATT, CDR2 SNEGSKA (reference sequence). V shed 2 bases and J 8 bases; nucleotides not matched to a gene: 4. The CDR3 coding sequence is TGCAGTGCTAGACCCGGGACTAGCGGGAGGTATGAGCAGTTCTTC. It codes for CSARPGTSGRYEQFF.

This clonotype came up a few times. The CDR3: CASRGIDSYEQYF. The CDR3, as DNA: TGTGCCAGTAGGGGGATTGACTCCTACGAGCAGTACTTC. This chain links TRBV19 with TRBJ2-7; D remains ambiguous. There are 13 residues in the CDR3. V was trimmed by 6 bases and J by 0 bases, leaving 9 bases between them. Germline V gene sequence: CDR1 LNHDA, CDR2 SQIVND (reference sequence).

This clonotype was counted ten times or more. The chain combines TRBV29-1 with TRBJ1-1; D gene unclear. The CDR3 consists of 12 residues. Germline values: CDR1 SQVTM, CDR2 ANQGSEA. Trimming removed 4 bases at V and 1 base at J, with 7 bases between. For the CDR3, the DNA is TGCAGCGTTGTGGCCCAGAACACTGAAGCTTTCTTT. Encoded protein: CSVVAQNTEAFF.

The chain joins TRBV9 to TRBJ2-7; D perhaps matches TRBD2 (5 bases). Germline lookup yields CDR1 SGDLS and CDR2 YYNGEE. Between the trimmed V and J ends, which lost 0 bases and 4 bases, there was a span of 11 bases. This CDR3 spans 14 amino acids. In DNA, the CDR3 is TGTGCCAGCAGCGTAGGGGGAGAGGGATACGAGCAGTACTTC. Protein product: CASSVGGEGYEQYF.

V usage is TRBV9 and J usage is TRBJ2-5; possibly TRBD2 for D (6 bases). This CDR3 contains 14 residues. V was trimmed by 3 bases and J by 5 bases, leaving 14 bases between them. Germline CDR1 is SGDLS and CDR2 is YYNGEE. This chain's CDR3 is CASSGGTSRETQYF. The DNA for the CDR3 is TGTGCCAGCAGCGGCGGTACTAGCCGGGAGACCCAGTACTTC.